Listed here are 25 T cell receptor beta chains from one sample, sequenced in a study of T cell changes during pregnancy in multiple sclerosis. TCRdb's table, derived via immunoSEQ multiplex PCR, lists solely in-frame clones and lacks some. The sample includes about 62,000 clones, around 89% of them seen just once. Sequencing used peripheral blood, obtained in the first trimester of pregnancy. These receptors all stem from a female donor with multiple sclerosis, enrolled in a pregnancy study.

This clone was recorded only once. The rearrangement uses TRBV5-6 and TRBJ1-5, with D possibly being TRBD1 (5 bases). This CDR3 has 17 residues. Germline loops: CDR1 SGHDT, CDR2 YYEEEE. Trimming cost V 4 bases and J 0 bases, with 17 bases left between them. The CDR3 DNA reads as TGTGCCAGCAGCGCGGCCGACAGTAGCTTTAGCAATCAGCCCCAGCATTTT. Encoded protein: CASSAADSSFSNQPQHF.

This chain links TRBV5-5 with TRBJ1-5; D is perhaps TRBD1 (5 bases). The CDR3 is 13 residues long. The germline gives CDR1 SGHKS, CDR2 YYEKEE (reference sequence). Trimming stripped 5 bases from V and 3 bases from J, with 9 bases between. CDR3 nucleotides: TGTGCCAGCAGGGGGGAGGTCAATCAGCCCCAGCATTTT. Its protein product is CASRGEVNQPQHF.

Here the CDR3 DNA reads TGCGCCAGCAGTGAAAAGGGGATGAACACTGAAGCTTTCTTT. This sequence encodes CASSEKGMNTEAFF. The V and J genes are TRBV10-1 and TRBJ1-1; TRBD1 might be the D (5 bases). This CDR3 has 14 residues. Germline loops: CDR1 WNHNN, CDR2 SYGVQD (reference sequence). Trimming cost V 3 bases and J 0 bases, with 8 bases left between them.

The V and J genes are TRBV5-6 and TRBJ2-7; weak D call: TRBD1 (6 bases). Trimming pared 2 bases from V and 3 bases from J, leaving 15 bases between. Germline CDR1 and CDR2: SGHDT and YYEEEE. CDR3 length: 15 residues. As DNA, the CDR3 is TGTGCCAGCAGCTTTCTCTGGGGGCAAAACTACGAGCAGTACTTC. Amino acid sequence: CASSFLWGQNYEQYF.

The V call is TRBV6-1, the J call TRBJ1-3; D perhaps matches TRBD1 (6 bases). Germline V gene lookup returns CDR1 MNHNS and CDR2 SASEGT. The CDR3 has 14 amino acids. V was trimmed by 8 bases and J by 2 bases, leaving 13 bases between them. CDR3 amino acids: CASLLGGAGNTIYF. The CDR3 bases are TGTGCCAGCCTTCTTGGGGGCGCTGGAAACACCATATATTTT.

The CDR3 sequence is CASSVTGLSGANVLTF. The CDR3 DNA sequence: TGTGCCAGCAGCGTTACTGGGCTCTCTGGGGCCAACGTCCTGACTTTC. The gene calls are TRBV7-9 and TRBJ2-6; D call uncertain. The CDR3 is 16 amino acids. In germline, CDR1 is SEHNR, CDR2 FQNEAQ (reference sequence). Trimming stripped 5 bases from V and 0 bases from J, with 11 bases between.

The chain joins TRBV6-5 to TRBJ1-2; D uncertain. This CDR3 has 13 residues. In germline, CDR1 is MNHEY, CDR2 SVGAGI. The V end was cut by 6 bases, the J end by 2 bases, with 10 bases between. The chain's CDR3 is CASSQTPNYGYTF. As DNA, the CDR3 is TGTGCCAGCAGCCAAACACCCAACTATGGCTACACCTTC.

The chain has TRBV6-5 and TRBJ1-6; D uncertain. Trimming shortened V by 2 bases and J by 7 bases, and 12 bases separated the two germline ends. The CDR3 is 15 amino acids. Germline V gene sequence: CDR1 MNHEY, CDR2 SVGAGI. In DNA form, the CDR3 reads TGTGCCAGCAGTTACGGGCAGTACTTGAATTCACCCCTCCACTTT. Residues: CASSYGQYLNSPLHF.

The gene calls are TRBV21-1 and TRBJ2-1; TRBD1, the table's D call, was not compared with the DNA. TRBV21-1 corresponds to a pseudogene. The CDR3 loop spans 15 amino acids. The CDR3 loop reads CASIDRTGFLNEQFF. The CDR3 bases are TGTGCCAGCATTGACAGGACAGGGTTTCTCAATGAGCAGTTCTTC.

This chain connects TRBV19 to TRBJ1-1; D gene uncertain. The germline V and J ends were trimmed by 1 base and 1 base, with 10 bases remaining between them. The CDR3 has 15 amino acids. Germline V gene lookup returns CDR1 LNHDA and CDR2 SQIVND (reference sequence). CDR3 bases: TGTGCCAGTAGTATAGGCGAGGTTAGGAACACTGAAGCTTTCTTT. It encodes CASSIGEVRNTEAFF. Drawing the rest from reference TRBV19 and TRBJ1-1, the complete variable domain is DGGITQSPKYLFRKEGQNVTLSCEQNLNHDAMYWYRQDPGQGLRLIYYSQIVNDFQKGDIAEGYSVSREKKESFPLTVTSAQKNPTAFYLCASSIGEVRNTEAFFGQGTRLTVV.

To note about this clone: This CDR3 is also generated by other DNA sequences in the sample. The V and J genes are TRBV7-9 and TRBJ1-1; D not resolved. The CDR3 loop spans 13 amino acids. Germline CDR1 and CDR2: SEHNR and FQNEAQ (reference sequence). V was pared by 1 base and J by 3 bases, with 6 bases between. CDR3 loop: CASSLDRDTEAFF. DNA of the CDR3: TGTGCCAGCAGCTTAGACAGAGACACTGAAGCTTTCTTT.

The chain couples TRBV2 to TRBJ1-5, with a tentative D call TRBD1 (6 bases). The CDR3 loop spans 13 amino acids. The germline V gene encodes CDR1 SNHLY and CDR2 FYNNEI. Trimming took 6 bases from V and 5 from J, leaving 11 bases between them. The CDR3 region has the DNA TGTGCCAGCAGCGGACAGTTTGATCAGCCCCAGCATTTT. Translating gives CASSGQFDQPQHF.

This clone was detected only once. This chain uses TRBV7-9 with TRBJ2-5; D is possibly TRBD1 (6 bases). This CDR3 contains 13 residues. CDR1 SEHNR and CDR2 FQNEAQ come from the germline V gene (reference sequence). Trimming cost V 6 bases and J 2 bases, with 10 bases left between them. The CDR3 is CASRPGAQETQYF. CDR3 nucleotides: TGTGCCAGCAGACCAGGGGCTCAAGAGACCCAGTACTTC.

The rearrangement uses TRBV5-1 and TRBJ2-5; a weak D match, TRBD1 (8 bases). Germline-derived CDR1 and CDR2 are SGHRS and YFSETQ. The CDR3 spans 18 residues. Trimming stripped 2 bases from V and 2 bases from J, with 22 bases between. The CDR3 loop is CASSFPDREGARQETQYF. The CDR3 DNA is TGCGCCAGCAGCTTTCCGGACAGGGAGGGGGCCAGACAAGAGACCCAGTACTTC.

The CDR3 nucleotides are TGTGCCAGCAGTTCTTCCCGAGGGACTCACAATCAGCCCCAGCATTTT. Its protein product is CASSSSRGTHNQPQHF. The chain uses TRBV7-9 and TRBJ1-5; weak D call: TRBD1 (5 bases). Germline V gene sequence: CDR1 SEHNR, CDR2 FQNEAQ (reference sequence). V was trimmed by 6 bases and J by 3 bases, leaving 18 bases between them. The CDR3 has 16 amino acids.

V gene TRBV19 combines with J gene TRBJ2-5; D is unresolved. Germline lookup yields CDR1 LNHDA and CDR2 SQIVND (reference sequence). Between the trimmed V and J ends, which lost 4 bases and 2 bases, there was a span of 17 bases. CDR3 length: 16 amino acids. CDR3 loop: CASSTYSSAQQETQYF. The CDR3 DNA reads as TGTGCCAGTAGTACCTATAGCTCCGCGCAACAAGAGACCCAGTACTTC.

The chain couples TRBV4-3 to TRBJ2-7; 9 bases match TRBD1. The germline V gene has CDR1 LGHNA and CDR2 YSLEER. This CDR3 has 15 residues. V shed 1 base, J shed 5 bases, and the junction held 6 bases outside the gene matches. The CDR3 here is CASSQGGTGYDEQYF. CDR3 DNA sequence: TGCGCCAGCAGCCAAGGTGGGACAGGGTACGACGAGCAGTACTTC.

The count of this clone is one. This chain links TRBV10-3 with TRBJ1-1, with D hard to call. CDR3 length: 17 residues. Trimming cost V 0 bases and J 0 bases, with 14 bases left between them. The V gene's germline CDR1 is ENHRY and CDR2 SYGVKD. CDR3 sequence reads: CAISESIGADLNTEAFF. The CDR3 DNA follows: TGTGCCATCAGTGAGTCGATTGGCGCAGACTTGAACACTGAAGCTTTCTTT.

The chain is built from TRBV10-1 and TRBJ2-7; 8 bases are shared with TRBD1. The germline V gene encodes CDR1 WNHNN and CDR2 SYGVQD (reference sequence). CDR3 length: 13 amino acids. V lost 5 bases to trimming and J lost 5 bases; unmatched junction nucleotides: 5. The CDR3 bases are TGCGCCAGCAGTATTCAGGGGGCCAACGAGCAGTACTTC. This encodes CASSIQGANEQYF.

The chain recombines TRBV19 with TRBJ2-6, with D unresolved. Trimming stripped 5 bases from V and 0 bases from J, with 11 bases between. Looked up from germline, CDR1 is LNHDA and CDR2 is SQIVND (reference sequence). This CDR3 contains 16 residues. In DNA form, the CDR3 reads TGTGCCAGTAGTGGCCTGCTGAACTCTGGGGCCAACGTCCTGACTTTC. It translates to CASSGLLNSGANVLTF.

This chain links TRBV5-6 with TRBJ2-3, with 8 bases aligning to TRBD1. The CDR3 totals 15 residues. CDR1 and CDR2 (germline): SGHDT, YYEEEE. The ends lost 4 bases at V and 4 bases at J; junction bases unmatched: 8. The CDR3 DNA sequence: TGTGCCAGCAGCCGTTGGACAGGGCGCGCAGATACGCAGTATTTT. It codes for CASSRWTGRADTQYF.

V gene TRBV4-1 combines with J gene TRBJ2-7, with D unresolved. V lost 0 bases and J lost 3, with 15 bases in between. The CDR3 totals 16 residues. Germline assignment: CDR1 MGHRA and CDR2 YSYEKL. The CDR3 DNA follows: TGCGCCAGCAGCCAAGATTCCCCAGGAATAATCTACGAGCAGTACTTC. It codes for CASSQDSPGIIYEQYF.

The chain recombines TRBV19 with TRBJ1-5; a possible D gene is TRBD1 (6 bases). The CDR3 totals 13 residues. Germline V lookup: CDR1 LNHDA, CDR2 SQIVND (reference sequence). Trimming shortened V by 5 bases and J by 6 bases, and 11 bases separated the two germline ends. The DNA for the CDR3 is TGTGCCAGTAGTCACAGGGCCGGTCAGCCCCAGCATTTT. Its translation: CASSHRAGQPQHF.

The rearrangement uses TRBV7-2 and TRBJ1-1, with TRBD1 as a possible D gene (5 bases). The germline gives CDR1 SGHTA, CDR2 FQGNSA. With 4 bases removed from V and 6 bases from J, the gap between germline ends came to 12 bases. CDR3 length equals 13 residues. The CDR3 DNA follows: TGTGCCAGCAGCTCCAAGGGCAGGGCTGAAGCTTTCTTT. Protein sequence: CASSSKGRAEAFF.

The J gene is TRBJ1-3, the V gene TRBV30; TRBD1 is a possible D gene (6 bases). Germline V gives CDR1 GTSNPN, CDR2 SVGIG (reference sequence). Deletions cut 0 bases from V and 0 bases from J, with 15 bases between. The CDR3 spans 17 residues. The CDR3 loop reads CAWSVSRTAGSGNTIYF. The CDR3 DNA follows: TGTGCCTGGAGTGTATCGCGGACAGCAGGCTCTGGAAACACCATATATTTT.